What follows are 23 T cell receptor beta chains derived from one specimen sequenced in a study of T cells in Graves' hyperthyroidism and ophthalmopathy. Amplification of TCR beta CDR3 regions was performed using RNA transcripts as template. The HTBI primer set drove a first-round RT-PCR of the TCR CDR3. MiXCR was run by TCRdb on the multiplex PCR reads, yielding one entry per CDR3 protein. The sample carries more than 45,000 distinct CDR3 sequences, less than 50% recorded once. The sequenced sample was blood. These receptors originate from a woman aged 30 to 39 with Graves' ophthalmopathy.

Worth noting for this clonotype: The junction does not match germline at one end; this may be a read error. This chain joins TRBV7-3 and TRBJ2-1, with a tentative D call TRBD2 (7 bases). The CDR3 has 17 amino acids. Germline V gene lookup returns CDR1 SGHTA and CDR2 FQGTGA. The CDR3 loop reads CASTPGGTRVRYNKQFF. The CDR3 DNA sequence: TGTGCCAGCACCCCCGGGGGGACACGGGTGAGATACAATAAGCAGTTCTTC.

As regards this clonotype: A read error may produce the germline difference seen at one junction end. The chain combines TRBV20-1 with TRBJ2-3, with D unclear. CDR3 length: 9 amino acids. Germline V gives CDR1 DFQATT, CDR2 SNEGSKA (reference sequence). The CDR3 bases are TGCAGTGCTAGAGATAGGCAGTATTTT. It yields the protein CSARDRQYF.

This clonotype was seen at least ten times. J is TRBJ2-2 and V is TRBV5-6; D is possibly TRBD1 (5 bases). The CDR3 runs 15 residues. The ends were cut back, 0 bases at V and 7 bases at J, with 13 bases in the middle. In germline, CDR1 is SGHDT, CDR2 YYEEEE. The CDR3 loop is CASSLAIRTIGELFF. The CDR3 nucleotides are TGTGCCAGCAGCTTGGCGATAAGGACAATCGGGGAGCTGTTTTTT. Full variable domain (rest looked up from reference TRBV5-6 and TRBJ2-2): DAGVTQSPTHLIKTRGQQVTLRCSPKSGHDTVSWYQQALGQGPQFIFQYYEEEERQRGNFPDRFSGHQFPNYSSELNVNALLLGDSALYLCASSLAIRTIGELFFGEGSRLTVL.

The chain links TRBV10-3 to TRBJ1-5, with 9 bases that match TRBD1. There are 15 residues in the CDR3. Trimming took 4 bases from V and 7 from J; bases not matched to a gene: 8. In germline, CDR1 is ENHRY, CDR2 SYGVKD. This CDR3 is CAISAGRDRGQPQHF. The CDR3 coding sequence is TGTGCCATCAGTGCGGGCCGAGACAGGGGGCAGCCCCAGCATTTT.

This clonotype has at least ten counts. This chain connects TRBV7-6 to TRBJ2-2; D not resolved. Between the trimmed V and J ends, which lost 0 bases and 7 bases, there was a span of 3 bases. From germline, CDR1 is SGHVS and CDR2 FNYEAQ. The CDR3 runs 12 residues. CDR3 nucleotides: TGTGCCAGCAGCTTAGCCGGCGGGGAGCTGTTTTTT. This gives the protein CASSLAGGELFF.

The gene calls are TRBV6-1 and TRBJ1-4, with D perhaps TRBD1 (6 bases). Germline CDR1 MNHNS, CDR2 SASEGT. The CDR3 has 17 residues. Trimming left V 11 bases short and J 3 bases short, with 25 bases between. Here the CDR3 reads CASQSADGEGANEKLFF. CDR3 bases: TGTGCCTCCCAATCCGCCGACGGTGAGGGGGCTAATGAAAAACTGTTTTTT.

In its sample, this clonotype was seen many times. V and J are TRBV11-2 and TRBJ2-3; the D is unclear. V was trimmed by 1 base and J by 2 bases, leaving 4 bases between them. The CDR3 is 13 amino acids. In germline, CDR1 is SGHAT, CDR2 FQNNGV. CDR3 coding DNA: TGTGCCAGCAGCTTAGCCGTCACAGATACGCAGTATTTT. Protein sequence: CASSLAVTDTQYF.

This clonotype has ten or more counts. CDR3 nucleotide sequence: TGTGCCAGCAGCCCGCGACTAGCGGGAGGGTACGAGCAGTACTTC. Translating gives CASSPRLAGGYEQYF. This chain links TRBV3-1 with TRBJ2-7, with 14 bases fitting TRBD2. V was clipped by 4 bases and J by 4 bases; unmatched bases: 3. This CDR3 comprises 15 residues. CDR1 and CDR2 from the germline V gene are LGHDT and YNNKEL (reference sequence).

Points on this clonotype: This may stem from a read error, because a much larger clone lies one nucleotide away. The chain links TRBV12-3 or TRBV12-4 to TRBJ2-4; D uncertain. There are 12 residues in the CDR3. Trimming left V 6 bases short and J 5 bases short, with 8 bases between. The CDR3 loop reads CASRLKENIQYF. The CDR3 DNA reads as TGTGCCAGCAGATTGAAGGAAAACATTCAGTACTTC.

As concerns this clonotype: The CDR3 does not close with the conserved phenylalanine or tryptophan, likely indicating a read error. The DNA is left out, because the CDR3 cannot be placed on it with certainty; the CDR3 is given as TCRdb lists it. This chain uses TRBV20-1 with TRBJ2-1; the DNA was not used to check the table's D call, TRBD1. CDR1 and CDR2 from the germline V gene are DFQATT and SNEGSKA (reference sequence). The CDR3 totals 11 residues, both ends included. The CDR3 sequence: CSARTGNEEFL.

By share, this clonotype ranks as medium-sized. CDR3: CASSVQRTSGNTGELFF. The CDR3 DNA follows: TGTGCCAGCAGCGTACAGAGGACTAGCGGGAACACCGGGGAGCTGTTTTTT. The V and J genes are TRBV9 and TRBJ2-2; TRBD2 aligns across 10 bases. Trimming at V came to 1 base and at J to 1 base, leaving 4 bases not matched to a gene. Germline assignment: CDR1 SGDLS and CDR2 YYNGEE. The length of the CDR3 is 17 residues.

V and J are TRBV19 and TRBJ2-7; TRBD2 aligns across 7 bases. The V gene end was trimmed by 6 bases and the J gene end by 4 bases; junction bases not matched to a gene: 12. CDR1 and CDR2 (germline): LNHDA, SQIVND (reference sequence). The CDR3 is made up of 15 amino acids. The CDR3 DNA is TGTGCCAGTAGGACGAGCGGGACCGCCCCATACGAGCAGTACTTC. Residues: CASRTSGTAPYEQYF.

This clonotype was picked up one time. The junction and the germline gene differ at one end; a read error may be behind it. J is TRBJ2-7 and V is TRBV7-2; a possible D gene is TRBD2 (5 bases). Germline CDR1 is SGHTA and CDR2 is FQGNSA. The CDR3 is 15 residues long. As DNA, the CDR3 is TGCGCCAGCAGCCAAGGGCCCGGAACTAGGTACGAGCAGCACTTC. Translation gives CASSQGPGTRYEQHF.

The V and J genes are TRBV4-1 and TRBJ1-1; D perhaps matches TRBD1 (5 bases). The V end lost 0 bases, the J end lost 0 bases, and 8 bases lay between the germline ends. The CDR3 covers 15 residues. Germline V gene data show CDR1 as MGHRA and CDR2 as YSYEKL. The CDR3 DNA is TGCGCCAGCAGCCAAGAACAGGTAGTGAACACTGAAGCTTTCTTT. Translating gives CASSQEQVVNTEAFF.

This clonotype appeared many times. The rearrangement uses TRBV6-6 and TRBJ1-2, with 11 bases matching TRBD1. Germline trimming cut 5 bases from V and 8 bases from J; bases unmatched to any gene: 13. The CDR3 loop spans 16 amino acids. Germline V gives CDR1 MNHNY, CDR2 SVGAGI (reference sequence). The CDR3 DNA reads TGTGCCAGCAGTAGCCAAGTAGGACAGGGGGCGGGAGGCTACACCTTC. Translated: CASSSQVGQGAGGYTF.

The rearrangement uses TRBV27 and TRBJ2-5; 8 bases align to TRBD1. The CDR3 is 16 amino acids. With 7 bases clipped from V and 0 bases from J, the junction kept 10 bases outside the gene matches. The V gene's germline CDR1 is MNHEY and CDR2 SMNVEV (reference sequence). The CDR3 here is CASNFDRGKDQETQYF. DNA of the CDR3: TGTGCCAGCAATTTCGACAGGGGAAAGGACCAAGAGACCCAGTACTTC.

V and J are TRBV9 and TRBJ1-2; D ambiguous. V was pared by 3 bases and J by 8 bases, with 2 bases between. The length of the CDR3 is 9 residues. Germline V gene sequence: CDR1 SGDLS, CDR2 YYNGEE. The CDR3 protein is CASSEGYTF. In DNA, the CDR3 is TGTGCCAGCAGCGAAGGCTACACCTTC.

This chain uses TRBV27 with TRBJ1-4, with 7 bases identical to TRBD1. Unmatched junction bases numbered 13, after V lost 3 bases and J lost 0 bases. This CDR3 spans 19 amino acids. Germline lookup yields CDR1 MNHEY and CDR2 SMNVEV (reference sequence). The CDR3 DNA reads TGTGCCAGCAGTTTTTCACCTACCGGGACAGCTGCAACTAATGAAAAACTGTTTTTT. Translated, it gives CASSFSPTGTAATNEKLFF.

V and J are TRBV20-1 and TRBJ2-7; 14 bases align to TRBD2. V lost 6 bases and J lost 2; bases outside the gene matches: 6. This CDR3 region has 15 residues. The germline V gene encodes CDR1 DFQATT and CDR2 SNEGSKA (reference sequence). CDR3 sequence: CSATPTSGGAYEQYF. In DNA, the CDR3 is TGCAGTGCGACCCCGACTAGCGGGGGGGCCTACGAGCAGTACTTC.

A note on this clonotype: The junction does not match germline at one end; this may be a read error. The chain couples TRBV20-1 to TRBJ1-5; D remains ambiguous. The CDR3 length is 16 residues. Looked up from germline, CDR1 is DFQATT and CDR2 is SNEGSKA (reference sequence). CDR3 coding DNA: TGCAGTGCTAGAGATCGGGCCCGGGGTGAGAGTCAGCCTCAGCATTTT. Amino acids: CSARDRARGESQPQHF.

The chain employs TRBV10-3 and TRBJ1-2; no firm D call. V lost 10 bases and J 6 bases, leaving 39 bases between the germline ends. CDR3 length: 20 amino acids. CDR1 is ENHRY and CDR2 is SYGVKD in the germline V gene. In nucleotides, the CDR3 is TGTGCCACCATTTCCGCCACCAGTGACCGGGGATCCGGGTGGTACCATGGCTACACCTTC. It encodes CATISATSDRGSGWYHGYTF.

Ten or more counts support this clonotype. The V call is TRBV6-1, the J call TRBJ2-5; D ambiguous. Trimming left V 1 base short and J 1 base short, with 7 bases between. The CDR3 is made up of 14 amino acids. CDR1 and CDR2 (germline): MNHNS, SASEGT. The CDR3 coding sequence is TGTGCCAGCAGTGAAGATACGGTCCAAGAGACCCAGTACTTC. It yields the protein CASSEDTVQETQYF.

This clonotype showed up many times. V and J are TRBV4-1 and TRBJ2-7, with D tentatively TRBD1 or TRBD2 (5 bases each). CDR1 is MGHRA and CDR2 is YSYEKL in the germline V gene. V lost 2 bases, J lost 2 bases, and 16 bases lay in between. There are 16 residues in the CDR3. In nucleotides, the CDR3 is TGCGCCAGCAGCCAAAGCCGATGGGGGAGCGCCTACGAGCAGTACTTC. Amino acids: CASSQSRWGSAYEQYF.